These 31 T cell receptor delta chains were all obtained from the same sample, sequenced in a study of γδ T cells in repeated Plasmodium falciparum infection. TCRdb reanalysed the multiplex PCR reads with CATT. The table includes under 65,000 delta-chain clones, 1.5% to 2% detected once. Bulk repertoires came from Vgamma9/Vdelta2+ or Vdelta2-negative gammadelta T cells flow-sorted from PBMC. The source material was gamma-delta T cells from blood. These TCRs come from a pool of human donors (malaria-infected and uninfected, not separated).

Turning to this clone: The protein recorded in TCRdb matches a much larger clone and deviates from this DNA's translation at residue 6, suggesting a read error; the protein here is obtained by translating the DNA. The chain is built from TRDV1 and TRDJ1; 8 positions agree with TRDD3. No J segment appears in TCRdb, so it was assigned here by matching the sequence to germline. V lost 1 base, J lost 2 bases, and 18 bases stayed unmatched. From germline, CDR1 is TSWWSYY and CDR2 QGS. CDR3 length: 20 amino acids. The CDR3 DNA reads as TGTGCTCTTGGGGAACCAAATCCCAACTACTGGGGGTGGAGAACCGATAAACTCATCTTT. This sequence encodes CALGEPNPNYWGWRTDKLIF.

This clone was recorded a few times. This likely came from a read error, as a far larger clone is one base away. The identical CDR3 is also encoded by other nucleotide sequences in the sample. This chain joins TRDV2 and TRDJ1; maybe TRDD3 (5 bases). Since TCRdb gives no J gene, matching the DNA to germline was used here to assign it. Trimming stripped 0 bases from V and 1 base from J, with 35 bases between. The CDR3 is made up of 23 amino acids. Per germline, CDR1 GEAIGNYY and CDR2 EKD. DNA for the CDR3: TGTGCCTGTGACACCGGGGGCTTTTTGCTGGGAGACGCCAGGAAAAGACCCACCGATAAACTCATCTTT. Translation: CACDTGGFLLGDARKRPTDKLIF.

Note on this clone: This DNA's translation differs at residue 4 from TCRdb's protein, which comes from a much larger clone; a read error is likely, and the protein shown is translated from the DNA. This chain links TRDV1 with TRDJ1; TRDD3 matches at 9 bases. Because TCRdb records no J gene, it was assigned here through a match of the DNA to germline. From germline, CDR1 is TSWWSYY and CDR2 QGS. The length of the CDR3 is 19 residues. CDR3 in DNA: TGTGCTCTTAGGGAACCTAAACACCTGGGGGATGGGAACACCGATAAACTCATCTTT. The encoded protein is CALREPKHLGDGNTDKLIF.

A word on this clone: The protein recorded in TCRdb matches a much larger clone and deviates from this DNA's translation at residue 9, suggesting a read error; the protein here is obtained by translating the DNA. The rearrangement uses TRDV1 and TRDJ1; D is perhaps TRDD3 (6 bases). Trimming removed 2 bases at V and 1 base at J, with 29 bases between. Germline lookup yields CDR1 TSWWSYY and CDR2 QGS. The CDR3 consists of 21 residues. The CDR3 sequence: CALGEFSPTHRGFRFTDKLIF. The CDR3 bases are TGTGCTCTTGGGGAATTTAGCCCAACACACCGGGGATTCAGATTCACCGATAAACTCATCTTT.

Notes on this clone: Just one base apart from a much larger clone, this may be a read error. The same CDR3 arises from other DNA sequences in this sample as well. This chain joins TRDV1 and TRDJ1; 7 bases line up with TRDD3. CDR1 and CDR2 from the germline V gene are TSWWSYY and QGS. The CDR3 spans 19 residues. Trimming cost V 0 bases and J 6 bases; bases outside gene matches: 19. The CDR3 protein is CALGELSSYKGILPNKLIF. As DNA, the CDR3 is TGTGCTCTTGGGGAACTTTCGTCCTATAAAGGGATACTCCCGAATAAACTCATCTTT.

As regards this clone: The TCRdb record carries a much larger clone's protein, which differs from this DNA's translation at residue 9; a read error is the likely cause, and the protein listed here is the DNA translation. The gene calls are TRDV3 and TRDJ1, with 10 bases that match TRDD3. Germline loops: CDR1 TVYSNPD, CDR2 GDNSRS (reference sequence). This CDR3 has 26 residues. V gave up 0 bases and J gave up 0 bases; unmatched junction bases: 37. The CDR3 reads CAFRRNLPLHIVVGGYLGIYTDKLIF. The CDR3 DNA follows: TGTGCCTTTAGGCGGAACCTTCCACTTCATATCGTAGTTGGGGGATACTTGGGGATTTACACCGATAAACTCATCTTT.

This clone was observed many times. The sample has other DNA sequences that encode this CDR3 too. The chain employs TRDV1 and TRDJ1; D gene uncertain. Trimming removed 1 base from V and 0 bases from J, with 27 bases in between. The CDR3 loop spans 21 amino acids. Germline V gene sequence: CDR1 TSWWSYY, CDR2 QGS. The CDR3 reads CALGERYWVPGRGGYTDKLIF. DNA of the CDR3: TGTGCTCTTGGGGAACGCTATTGGGTCCCCGGTCGAGGAGGCTACACCGATAAACTCATCTTT.

In its sample, this clone ranks as medium-sized (0.01 to 0.1%). This sample also contains other DNA sequences that code for the same CDR3. CDR3 sequence reads: CALGETSVLGRLGITTYTDKLIF. CDR3 bases: TGTGCTCTTGGGGAAACTTCGGTTCTAGGGAGACTGGGGATTACTACGTACACCGATAAACTCATCTTT. The J gene is TRDJ1, the V gene TRDV1; 7 bases line up with TRDD3. The CDR3 contains 23 residues. Trimming cost V 2 bases and J 0 bases; bases outside gene matches: 27. Germline assignment: CDR1 TSWWSYY and CDR2 QGS.

This clone appeared many times. TCRdb records a much larger clone's protein for this DNA, with a difference at residue 17 that likely arises from a read error; the protein given is the translation of the DNA. This chain uses TRDV1 with TRDJ1; possible D gene TRDD2, 7 bases. The CDR3 runs 19 residues. Germline CDR1 TSWWSYY, CDR2 QGS. The CDR3 region is CALGELLPIDTWEASKPIF. DNA for the CDR3: TGTGCTCTTGGGGAACTGCTTCCTATAGATACGTGGGAGGCCTCTAAACCCATCTTT.

This clone turned up a few times. TCRdb has a much larger clone's protein, which differs at residue 25 from the translation of this DNA, likely because of a read error; what is shown is the protein translated from the DNA. The gene calls are TRAV38-2/DV8 and TRDJ1, with D maybe TRDD2 (9 bases). This CDR3 comprises 27 residues. Germline CDR1 TSESDYY, CDR2 QEAYKQQN. CDR3 DNA: TGTGCTTATAGGAGTCGGGGGGGGAAAACCTTCCTACGCGCTCTCCGTACTGGGGGTCCTCACACCGATAAACCCATCTTT. It specifies CAYRSRGGKTFLRALRTGGPHTDKPIF.

This clone was picked up many times. The chain carries TRDV1 and TRDJ1; tentative D call: TRDD3 (6 bases). This CDR3 has 21 residues. The V end lost 2 bases, the J end lost 0 bases, and 28 bases lay between the germline ends. Germline V CDR1 and CDR2: TSWWSYY, QGS. The DNA of the CDR3 is TGTGCTCTTGGGGAAAAGTTCCGATTCCGAAGTTACTGGGCGTACACCGATAAACTCATCTTT. As protein: CALGEKFRFRSYWAYTDKLIF.

In its sample, this clone was seen a few times. The protein TCRdb gives is from a much larger clone and does not agree with this DNA's translation at residue 14, likely a read error; the protein shown here comes from the DNA. This chain connects TRDV1 to TRDJ2; TRDD3 matches 9 bases. The J gene, missing from TCRdb, was assigned here through DNA to germline matching. Trimming took 0 bases from V and 0 from J; bases not matched to a gene: 20. CDR1 is TSWWSYY and CDR2 is QGS in the germline V gene. CDR3 length: 23 amino acids. The CDR3 loop reads CALGELKGGYKTLGLTLTAQLFF. As DNA, the CDR3 is TGTGCTCTTGGGGAACTTAAGGGGGGATACAAGACCCTAGGCCTCACTTTGACAGCACAACTCTTCTTT.

This clone appeared a few times. This sequence is one base from a far larger clone and is likely a read error. At the DNA level, this CDR3 is encoded by other sequences in the same sample as well. The chain combines TRDV3 with TRDJ1; the match to TRDD3 covers 9 bases. Germline lookup yields CDR1 TVYSNPD and CDR2 GDNSRS (reference sequence). The CDR3 has 19 amino acids. This CDR3 reads CAFFRGPYWGTLYTDKLIF. CDR3 nucleotide sequence: TGTGCCTTTTTTCGAGGACCGTACTGGGGGACCTTGTACACCGACAAACTCATCTTT.

This clone was recorded a few times. A far larger clone is off by one base, so a read error is likely. The identical CDR3 is also encoded by other nucleotide sequences in the sample. The CDR3 DNA sequence: TGCGCTCTTGGGGAAAACCGGCTCTACCACTGGGGACTCCACACCGATAAACTCATCTTT. This translates into CALGENRLYHWGLHTDKLIF. The rearrangement links TRDV1 to TRDJ1; 7 bases are shared with TRDD3. TCRdb lists no J gene, so it was determined here by aligning the DNA to germline. The CDR3 loop spans 20 amino acids. Germline V gene data show CDR1 as TSWWSYY and CDR2 as QGS.

This clone was detected only a few times. A far bigger clonotype differs at one base, so this is likely a read error. This sample includes further DNA sequences coding for the same CDR3. The chain couples TRDV1 to TRDJ1, with 9 positions matching TRDD3. The J gene was missing in TCRdb and was found by matching the end of the DNA to germline. The germline gives CDR1 TSWWSYY, CDR2 QGS. Trimming removed 4 bases from V and 0 bases from J; junction bases left unmatched: 15. The CDR3 covers 19 residues. The CDR3 DNA follows: TGTGCTCTTGGGGGCAAACTTGGGGGATATGATATGTACACCGATAAACTCATCTTT. It codes for CALGGKLGGYDMYTDKLIF.

This clone was seen at least ten times. Other nucleotide sequences from this sample produce the same CDR3. The chain is built from TRDV1 and TRDJ1, with D tentatively TRDD3 (10 bases). Germline values: CDR1 TSWWSYY, CDR2 QGS. V gave up 2 bases and J gave up 7 bases, with 44 bases separating them. The CDR3 extends over 24 amino acids. CDR3 DNA: TGTGCTCTTGGGGAAAGTCCCACATCCTTCCTACGGTACTGGGGGATCCCGTGGAGGCTTAAACTCATCTTT. This translates into CALGESPTSFLRYWGIPWRLKLIF.

A remark on this clone: The protein TCRdb lists belongs to a much larger clone and differs from this DNA's translation at residue 11, which points to a read error; the protein shown is made from the DNA. The gene calls are TRDV3 and TRDJ1, with D tentatively TRDD3 (6 bases). Assignment of the J gene here rests on matching the DNA to germline, because TCRdb gives none. Germline lookup yields CDR1 TVYSNPD and CDR2 GDNSRS (reference sequence). V was pared by 2 bases and J by 0 bases, with 22 bases between. The CDR3 runs 17 residues. The CDR3 reads CAFPLPFGGLHTDKLIF. DNA of the CDR3: TGTGCCTTTCCACTACCTTTTGGGGGTTTGCACACCGATAAACTCATCTTT.

This clone was seen a handful of times. This DNA translates differently at residues 4 and 15 from the TCRdb protein, which is that of a much larger clone; a read error is likely, and the protein shown is the DNA's own translation. The chain carries TRDV1 and TRDJ1; TRDD3 aligns across 10 bases. The CDR3 extends over 21 amino acids. The V and J ends lost 11 bases and 0 bases, in that order; junction bases with no gene match: 27. The V gene's germline CDR1 is TSWWSYY and CDR2 QGS. CDR3 sequence: CAIWELDHTVIGGYDTDKLIF. The CDR3 DNA follows: TGTGCTATTTGGGAACTAGATCATACTGTTATCGGGGGATACGACACCGATAAACTCATCTTT.

A remark on this clone: Given a far larger clone just one base away, this is likely a sequencing read error. The same CDR3 can be traced to other DNA sequences in this sample. The V gene corresponds to TRDV2; no J gene was called; the D call in the table, TRDD3, was not verified against the DNA. The CDR3 covers 21 residues. CDR1 is GEAIGNYY, CDR2 EKD, per germline. CDR3 sequence: CACDTDNWGIRVLPITPPRIF. The CDR3, as DNA: TGTGCCTGTGACACCGACAACTGGGGGATACGCGTCTTACCAATCACACCCCCACGGATCTTT.

This clone was seen repeatedly, ten times or more. The translation of this DNA and the TCRdb protein of a much larger clone differ at residue 5, probably owing to a read error; the protein shown here is translated from the DNA. J is TRDJ1 and V is TRDV2; 10 bases line up with TRDD3. Looked up from germline, CDR1 is GEAIGNYY and CDR2 is EKD. Unmatched junction bases numbered 12, after V lost 3 bases and J lost 0 bases. This CDR3 has 18 amino acids. The CDR3 DNA is TGTGCCTGTGACTATTCTTCACTGGGGGATCCGTACACCGATAAACTCATCTTT. It translates to CACDYSSLGDPYTDKLIF.

A note on this clone: TCRdb's protein for this DNA is that of a much larger clone and differs from the translation at residue 10, likely a read error; the protein shown is the DNA translation. The rearrangement uses TRDV1 and TRDJ1, with 7 nucleotides matching TRDD3. TCRdb supplies no J gene; here it was assigned by aligning the nucleotide sequence to germline. The CDR3 totals 17 residues. V gave up 3 bases and J gave up 0 bases; unmatched junction bases: 10. In germline, CDR1 is TSWWSYY, CDR2 QGS. CDR3 in amino acids: CALGDVPGGSYTDKLIF. In DNA, the CDR3 is TGTGCTCTTGGGGACGTCCCTGGGGGTTCGTACACCGATAAACTCATCTTT.

This clone appeared a few times. The protein TCRdb gives is from a much larger clone and does not agree with this DNA's translation at residue 5, likely a read error; the protein shown here comes from the DNA. The chain joins TRDV1 to TRDJ1; 9 bases agree with TRDD2. As TCRdb names no J gene, one was assigned here on the basis of a DNA match to germline. From germline, CDR1 is TSWWSYY and CDR2 QGS. V lost 4 bases, J lost 1 base, and 22 bases stayed unmatched. The CDR3 is 21 amino acids. Written as DNA, the CDR3 is TGTGCTCTTGGGGGCCGGGCCTTCCTACTAACGGGGATCTTTGGCACCGATAAACTCATCTTT. It codes for CALGGRAFLLTGIFGTDKLIF.

In its sample, this clone was seen a few times. A far larger clone is a single base away, which makes a read error likely. The sample contains more than one DNA sequence encoding this CDR3. The CDR3 loop is CAFPLLPYWGTLYTDKLIF. CDR3 coding DNA: TGTGCCTTCCCCCTCCTACCGTACTGGGGGACCCTGTACACCGATAAACTCATCTTT. This chain connects TRDV3 to TRDJ1; 9 bases are shared with TRDD3. The trim removed 3 bases at V and 0 bases at J, leaving 20 bases unmatched. CDR3 length equals 19 residues. Germline V gene sequence: CDR1 TVYSNPD, CDR2 GDNSRS (reference sequence).

This clone came up many times. This chain connects TRDV1 to TRDJ1; the D is unclear. Germline V lookup: CDR1 TSWWSYY, CDR2 QGS. With 2 bases removed from V and 5 bases from J, the gap between germline ends came to 36 bases. This CDR3 is built from 22 residues. The CDR3, as DNA: TGTGCTCTTGGGGAATACCGTAGTCCGTTCTATACTACCAAAATTAGGCGGGATAAACTCATCTTT. It specifies CALGEYRSPFYTTKIRRDKLIF.

As concerns this clone: TCRdb assigns this DNA the protein of a much larger clone, which departs from its translation at residue 9; this likely reflects a read error, and the protein shown comes from translating the DNA. The chain employs TRDV1 and TRDJ1, with no clear D. CDR3 length: 14 amino acids. Trimming stripped 3 bases from V and 10 bases from J, with 18 bases between. From germline, CDR1 is TSWWSYY and CDR2 QGS. CDR3 sequence reads: CALGDPSGRIRLIF. The CDR3 nucleotides are TGTGCTCTTGGGGACCCTAGTGGCAGAATTAGACTCATCTTT.

There are a few counts of this clone. The protein that TCRdb holds for this DNA derives from a much larger clone and differs from the translated DNA at residue 18, which likely indicates a read error; the protein shown here is translated from the DNA. The V gene is listed as TRDV2; no J gene was called; TRDD3 is the table's D call, not checked against the DNA. The CDR3 is 20 residues long. Germline lookup yields CDR1 GEAIGNYY and CDR2 EKD. Written as DNA, the CDR3 is TGTGCCTGTGACGGCAGGGTTTCCTACGCCCCCGGGGGATACGTCGATAAACCCATCTTT. This sequence encodes CACDGRVSYAPGGYVDKPIF.

Concerning this clone itself: This DNA's translation differs at residue 3 from TCRdb's protein, which comes from a much larger clone; a read error is likely, and the protein shown is translated from the DNA. This chain joins TRDV1 and TRDJ1; D possibly corresponds to TRDD3 (6 bases). In the absence of a J gene in TCRdb, the DNA was matched to germline to assign it here. This CDR3 contains 19 residues. The germline CDR1 and CDR2 sequences are TSWWSYY and QGS. CDR3: CAPGEPLVLGELNTDKLIF. CDR3 nucleotide sequence: TGTGCTCCTGGGGAACCCCTCGTCTTAGGGGAACTCAACACCGATAAACTCATCTTT.

This clone was counted only a few times. This likely traces to a read error, being one base from a far larger clone. Other DNA sequences within the sample encode an identical CDR3. The rearrangement links TRDV1 to TRDJ1; either TRDD2 or TRDD3 may supply D (5 bases each). The CDR3 consists of 20 residues. Trimming removed 2 bases at V and 8 bases at J, with 33 bases between. Germline CDR1 is TSWWSYY and CDR2 is QGS. The CDR3 DNA reads as TGTGCTCTTGGGGAAAATTCCTGCGGCCTTCTCCTGTGGGGAATACAGAAACTCATCTTT. Its translation: CALGENSCGLLLWGIQKLIF.

This clone was seen ten or more times. TCRdb shows a much larger clone's protein in place of this DNA's translation, and the two differ at residue 9, likely through a read error; the protein shown is translated from the DNA. V is TRDV1 and J is TRDJ1, with D possibly TRDD2 on 6 matching bases. Germline V gene data show CDR1 as TSWWSYY and CDR2 as QGS. This CDR3 has 17 amino acids. V gave up 0 bases and J gave up 0 bases, with 14 bases separating them. The chain's CDR3 is CALGELPTWVYTDKLIF. The CDR3 DNA sequence: TGTGCTCTTGGGGAACTTCCTACCTGGGTGTACACCGATAAACTCATCTTT.

In regard to this clone: The protein that TCRdb holds for this DNA derives from a much larger clone and differs from the translated DNA at residue 6, which likely indicates a read error; the protein shown here is translated from the DNA. J is TRDJ1 and V is TRDV3; possible D gene TRDD2, 6 bases. The J gene is not listed in TCRdb, so it was assigned here from a DNA match to germline. Trimming removed 5 bases at V and 2 bases at J, with 33 bases between. This CDR3 is 19 amino acids long. CDR1 is TVYSNPD, CDR2 GDNSRS, per germline (reference sequence). For the CDR3, the DNA is TGTGCCCCGGATGGCCCTCCTACGAAGGCGACTGGCGGGACCGATAAACTCATCTTT. As protein: CAPDGPPTKATGGTDKLIF.

Only a few counts were recorded for this clone. The protein TCRdb lists belongs to a much larger clone and differs from this DNA's translation at residue 6, which points to a read error; the protein shown is made from the DNA. The chain combines TRDV3 with TRDJ1; TRDD3 aligns across 11 bases. No J segment appears in TCRdb, so it was assigned here by matching the sequence to germline. Losses at the gene ends were 0 bases for V and 6 bases for J; bases not matched to a gene: 27. The CDR3 is 21 residues long. Germline V gene sequence: CDR1 TVYSNPD, CDR2 GDNSRS (reference sequence). CDR3 DNA sequence: TGTGCCTTTAGTGCCCCGGGTGCTGGGGGATACCATCCTCTACTCAGGAATAAACTCATCTTT. Protein product: CAFSAPGAGGYHPLLRNKLIF.